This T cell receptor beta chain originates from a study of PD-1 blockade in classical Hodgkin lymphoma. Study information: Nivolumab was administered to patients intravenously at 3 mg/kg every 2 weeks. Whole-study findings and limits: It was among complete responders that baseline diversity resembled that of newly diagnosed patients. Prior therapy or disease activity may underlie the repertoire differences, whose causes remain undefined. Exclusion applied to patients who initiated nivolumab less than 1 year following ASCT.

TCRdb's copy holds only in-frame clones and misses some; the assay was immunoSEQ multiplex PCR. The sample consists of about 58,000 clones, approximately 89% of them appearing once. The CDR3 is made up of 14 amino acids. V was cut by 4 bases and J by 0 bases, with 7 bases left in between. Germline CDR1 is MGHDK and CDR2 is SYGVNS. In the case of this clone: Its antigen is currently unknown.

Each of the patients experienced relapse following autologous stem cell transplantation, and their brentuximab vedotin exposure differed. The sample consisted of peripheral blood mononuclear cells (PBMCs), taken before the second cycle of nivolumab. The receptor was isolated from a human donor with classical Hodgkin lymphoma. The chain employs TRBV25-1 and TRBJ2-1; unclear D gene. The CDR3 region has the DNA TGTGCCAGCAGTGTCCAGAGCTCCTACAATGAGCAGTTCTTC. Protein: CASSVQSSYNEQFF.